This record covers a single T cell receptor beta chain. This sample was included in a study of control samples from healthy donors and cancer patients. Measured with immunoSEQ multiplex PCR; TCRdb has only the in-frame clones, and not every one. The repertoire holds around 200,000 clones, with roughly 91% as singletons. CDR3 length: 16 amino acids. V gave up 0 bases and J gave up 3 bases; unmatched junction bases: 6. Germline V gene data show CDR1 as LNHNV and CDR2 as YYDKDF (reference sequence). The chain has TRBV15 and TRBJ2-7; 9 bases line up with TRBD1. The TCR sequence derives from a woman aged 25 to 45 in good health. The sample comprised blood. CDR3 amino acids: CATSRDGSTGGYEQYF. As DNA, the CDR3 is TGTGCCACCAGCAGAGATGGGTCGACAGGGGGCTACGAGCAGTACTTC. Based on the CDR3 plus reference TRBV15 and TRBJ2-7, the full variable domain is DAMVIQNPRYQVTQFGKPVTLSCSQTLNHNVMYWYQQKSSQAPKLLFHYYDKDFNNEADTPDNFQSRRPNTSFCFLDIRSPGLGDTAMYLCATSRDGSTGGYEQYFGPGTRLTVT.